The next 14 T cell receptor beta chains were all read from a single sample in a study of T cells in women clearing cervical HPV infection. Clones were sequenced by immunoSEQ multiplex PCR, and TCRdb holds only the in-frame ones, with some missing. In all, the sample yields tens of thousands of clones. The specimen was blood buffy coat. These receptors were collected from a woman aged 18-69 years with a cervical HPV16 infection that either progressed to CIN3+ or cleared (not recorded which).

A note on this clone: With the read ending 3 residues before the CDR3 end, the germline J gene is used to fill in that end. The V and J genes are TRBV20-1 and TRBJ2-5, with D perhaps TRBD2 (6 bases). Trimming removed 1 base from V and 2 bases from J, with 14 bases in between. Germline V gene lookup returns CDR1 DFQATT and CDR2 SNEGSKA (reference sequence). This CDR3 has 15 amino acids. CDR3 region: CSARVPSARQETQYF. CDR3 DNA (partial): TGCAGTGCTAGAGTGCCTAGCGCTAGGCAAGAGACC.

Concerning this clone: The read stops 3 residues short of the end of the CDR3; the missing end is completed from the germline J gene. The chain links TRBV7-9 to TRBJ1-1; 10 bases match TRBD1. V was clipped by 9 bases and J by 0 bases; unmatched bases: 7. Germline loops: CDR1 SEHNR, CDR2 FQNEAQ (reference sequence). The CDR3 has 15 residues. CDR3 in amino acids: CASEDRGFLNTEAFF. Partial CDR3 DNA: TGTGCCAGTGAGGACAGGGGGTTTTTGAACACTGAA.

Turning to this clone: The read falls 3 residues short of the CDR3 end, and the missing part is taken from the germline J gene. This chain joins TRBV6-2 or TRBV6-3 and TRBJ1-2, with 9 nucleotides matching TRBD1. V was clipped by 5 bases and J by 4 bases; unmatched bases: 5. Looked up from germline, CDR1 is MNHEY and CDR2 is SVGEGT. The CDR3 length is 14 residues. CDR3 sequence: CASSDPGQGYGYTF. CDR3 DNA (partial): TGTGCCAGCAGTGATCCGGGACAGGGCTATGGC.

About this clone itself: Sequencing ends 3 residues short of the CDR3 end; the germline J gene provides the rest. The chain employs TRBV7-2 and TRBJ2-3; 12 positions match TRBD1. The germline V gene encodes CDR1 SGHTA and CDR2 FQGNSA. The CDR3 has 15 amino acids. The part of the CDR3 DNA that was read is TGTGCCAGCAGCCATGGGACAGGGGGCCGAGAGACG. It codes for CASSHGTGGRET. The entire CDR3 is CASSHGTGGRETQYF.

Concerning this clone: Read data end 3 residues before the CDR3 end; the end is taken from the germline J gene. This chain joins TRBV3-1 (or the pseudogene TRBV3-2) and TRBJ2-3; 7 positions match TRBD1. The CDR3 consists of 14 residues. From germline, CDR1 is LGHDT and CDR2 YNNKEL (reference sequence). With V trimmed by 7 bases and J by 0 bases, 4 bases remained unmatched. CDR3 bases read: TGTGCCAGCAAGCAACAGGGGAGCACAGATACG. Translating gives CASKQQGSTDT. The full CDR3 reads CASKQQGSTDTQYF.

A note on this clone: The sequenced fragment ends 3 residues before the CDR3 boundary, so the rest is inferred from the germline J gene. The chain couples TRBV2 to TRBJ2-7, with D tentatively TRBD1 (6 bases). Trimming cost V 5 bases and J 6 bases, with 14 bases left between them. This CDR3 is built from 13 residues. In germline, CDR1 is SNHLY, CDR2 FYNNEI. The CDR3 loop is CASSQNRAFEQYF. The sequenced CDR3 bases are TGTGCCAGCAGTCAAAACAGGGCTTTCGAG.

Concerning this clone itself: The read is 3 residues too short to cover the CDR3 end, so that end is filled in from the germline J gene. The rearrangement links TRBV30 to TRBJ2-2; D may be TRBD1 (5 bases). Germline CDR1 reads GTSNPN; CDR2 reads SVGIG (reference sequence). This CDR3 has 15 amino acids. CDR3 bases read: TGTGCCTGGAGACGAGGCAGGACAACTAATGAAAAG. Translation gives CAWRRGRTTNEK. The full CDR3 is CAWRRGRTTNEKLFF. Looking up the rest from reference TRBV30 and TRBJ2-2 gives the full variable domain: SQTIHQWPATLVQPVGSPLSLECTVEGTSNPNLYWYRQAAGRGLQLLFYSVGIGQISSEVPQNLSASRPQDRQFILSSKKLLLSDSGFYLCAWRRGRTTNEKLFFGEGSRLTVL.

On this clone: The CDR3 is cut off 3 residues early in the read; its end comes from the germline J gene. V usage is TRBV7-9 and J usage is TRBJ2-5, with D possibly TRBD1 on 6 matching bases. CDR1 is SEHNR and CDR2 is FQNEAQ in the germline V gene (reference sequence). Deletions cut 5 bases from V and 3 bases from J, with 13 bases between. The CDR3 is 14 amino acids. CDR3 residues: CASSVENREETQYF. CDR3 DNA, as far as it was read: TGTGCCAGCAGCGTCGAAAACAGGGAAGAGACC.

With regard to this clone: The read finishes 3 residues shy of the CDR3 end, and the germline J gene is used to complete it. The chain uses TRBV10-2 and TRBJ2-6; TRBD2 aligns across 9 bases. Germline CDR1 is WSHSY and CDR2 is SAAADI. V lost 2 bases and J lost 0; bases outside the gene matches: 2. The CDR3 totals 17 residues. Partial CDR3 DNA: TGCGCCAGCAGTGAGGGCGGGGGGGGCTCTGGGGCCAACGTC. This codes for CASSEGGGGSGANV. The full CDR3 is CASSEGGGGSGANVLTF.

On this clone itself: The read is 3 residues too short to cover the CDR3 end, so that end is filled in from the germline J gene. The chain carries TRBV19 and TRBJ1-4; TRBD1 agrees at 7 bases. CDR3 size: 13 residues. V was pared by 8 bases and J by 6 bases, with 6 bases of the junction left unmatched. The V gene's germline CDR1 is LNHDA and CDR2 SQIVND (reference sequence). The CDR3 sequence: CASADGTDEKLFF. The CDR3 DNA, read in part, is TGTGCCAGTGCAGACGGGACAGATGAAAAA.

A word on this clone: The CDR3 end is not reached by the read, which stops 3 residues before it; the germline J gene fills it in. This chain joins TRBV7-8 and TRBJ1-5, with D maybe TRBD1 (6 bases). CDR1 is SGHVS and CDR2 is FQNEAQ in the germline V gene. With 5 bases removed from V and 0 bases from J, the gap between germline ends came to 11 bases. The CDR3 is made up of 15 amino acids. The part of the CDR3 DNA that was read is TGTGCCAGCAGCCCGGGACATAATAGCAATCAGCCC. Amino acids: CASSPGHNSNQP. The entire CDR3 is CASSPGHNSNQPQHF.

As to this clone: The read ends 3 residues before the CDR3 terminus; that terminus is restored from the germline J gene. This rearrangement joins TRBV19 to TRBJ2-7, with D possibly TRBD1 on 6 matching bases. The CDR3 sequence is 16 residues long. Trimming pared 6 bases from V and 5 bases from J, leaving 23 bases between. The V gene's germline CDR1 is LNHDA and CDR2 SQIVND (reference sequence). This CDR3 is CASRNLGPGERNEQYF. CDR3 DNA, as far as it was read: TGTGCCAGTAGGAACCTAGGGCCAGGGGAAAGGAACGAG.

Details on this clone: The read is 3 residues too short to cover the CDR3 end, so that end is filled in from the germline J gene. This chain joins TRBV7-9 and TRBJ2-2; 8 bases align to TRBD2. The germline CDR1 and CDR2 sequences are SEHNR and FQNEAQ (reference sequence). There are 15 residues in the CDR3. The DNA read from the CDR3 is TGTGCCAGCAGTCCAGCGGGAGCTGGGGCCAACGTG. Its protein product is CASSPAGAGANV. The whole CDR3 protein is CASSPAGAGANVLFF. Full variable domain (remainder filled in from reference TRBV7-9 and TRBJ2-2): DTGVSQNPRHKITKRGQNVTFRCDPISEHNRLYWYRQTLGQGPEFLTYFQNEAQLEKSRLLSDRFSAERPKGSFSTLEIQRTEQGDSAMYLCASSPAGAGANVLFFGEGSRLTVL.

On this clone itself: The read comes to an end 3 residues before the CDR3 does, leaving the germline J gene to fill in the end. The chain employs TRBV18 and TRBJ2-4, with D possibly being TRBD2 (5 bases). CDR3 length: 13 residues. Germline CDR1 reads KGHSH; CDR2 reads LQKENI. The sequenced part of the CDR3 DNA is TGTGCCAGCTCACGGACTGCAAGCTATGGT. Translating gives CASSRTASYG. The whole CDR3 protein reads CASSRTASYGQYF.